The rows below give T cell receptor beta chains drawn from one sample of a study of blood T cell repertoires in COVID-19. Some clones are missing from TCRdb's copy, which holds only in-frame ones; the method was immunoSEQ multiplex PCR. The sample carries roughly 280,000 clones, roughly 90% recorded once. Sequencing used PBMCs or T cells enriched from blood (not recorded which). These receptors originate from a woman aged 45-65 years who had recovered from COVID-19. The CDR3 runs from the conserved cysteine through the conserved F or W. Each record gives: D gene, J gene, clone size, V gene, CDR3 DNA, CDR3 protein. The D gene is left open where the match is weak. The size entry is marked missing in some rows and otherwise reads once, few, many or a size class.

>.|TRBJ1-1|.|TRBV5-1
TGCGCCAGCCGATCTTCAGGGGCCTTGAACACTGAAGCTTTCTTT
CASRSSGALNTEAFF
>TRBD1|TRBJ1-1|once|TRBV6-6
TGTGCCAGCATTCGACAGGGGGCCACTGAAGCTTTCTTT
CASIRQGATEAFF
>TRBD1|TRBJ1-5|.|TRBV6-6
TGTGCCAGCAGTCCCGGGACAGCTACTGATAGCAATCAGCCCCAGCATTTT
CASSPGTATDSNQPQHF
>TRBD2|TRBJ2-1|.|TRBV6-5
TGTGCCAGCAGTTACTTCCTAGCGGGGGGAAATGAGCAGTTCTTC
CASSYFLAGGNEQFF
>.|TRBJ2-2|.|TRBV19
TGTGCCAGTACCCTACGGGGGAGAGGGACCGGGGAGCTGTTTTTT
CASTLRGRGTGELFF
>.|TRBJ2-1|.|TRBV6-1
TGTGCCAGCAGTGAAAAATTTTGGAGTGAGCAGTTCTTC
CASSEKFWSEQFF
>TRBD1|TRBJ1-2|.|TRBV3-1/TRBV3-2
TGTGCCAGCAGCCAAGGGACAGGTCCTAACTATGGCTACACCTTC
CASSQGTGPNYGYTF
>.|TRBJ2-7|.|TRBV2
TGTGCCAGCAGTCAGGACAGAGAATACGAGCAGTACTTC
CASSQDREYEQYF
>.|TRBJ1-2|.|TRBV5-6
TGTGCCAGCAGCTACCAGGGTAACTATGGCTACACCTTC
CASSYQGNYGYTF
>TRBD2|TRBJ2-3|.|TRBV28
TGTGCCAGCAGTTTAGCGGGAGCGGGCACAGATACGCAGTATTTT
CASSLAGAGTDTQYF
>TRBD1|TRBJ2-3|.|TRBV10-3
TGTGCCATCAGCCACAATACAGGGGACCACGGCACAGATACGCAGTATTTT
CAISHNTGDHGTDTQYF
>TRBD1|TRBJ1-3|.|TRBV11-2
TGTGCCAGCAGCTCTTCCAGGGGGCAGGGAAACACCATATATTTT
CASSSSRGQGNTIYF
>.|TRBJ1-2|.|TRBV28
TGTGCCAGCAGTTTAGAGACATATGGCTACACCTTC
CASSLETYGYTF
>.|TRBJ2-7|.|TRBV28
TGTGCCAGCAGGGAGAACGCACCCTACGAGCAGTACTTC
CASRENAPYEQYF
>TRBD1|TRBJ1-2|.|TRBV29-1
TGCAGCGTTGAATATGGCTCAGGGGGAAACTATGGCTACACCTTC
CSVEYGSGGNYGYTF
>.|TRBJ2-1|.|TRBV28
TGTGCCAGCAGTCCGACACGGTACAATGAGCAGTTCTTC
CASSPTRYNEQFF
>.|TRBJ2-1|.|TRBV7-2
TGTGCCAGCAGCCGCGCCCATGAGCAGTTCTTC
CASSRAHEQFF
>TRBD1|TRBJ1-2|.|TRBV24-1
TGTGCCACCAGTGATCCAGGGGGCTATGGCTACACCTTC
CATSDPGGYGYTF
>TRBD1|TRBJ1-2|.|TRBV4-3
TGCGCCAGCAGCCAAGATCTAGGGGGACAGCCCATCTCGGACTATGGCTACACCTTC
CASSQDLGGQPISDYGYTF
>.|TRBJ1-3|.|TRBV6-5
TGTGCCAGCAGCGACAGCCCTGGAAACACCATATATTTT
CASSDSPGNTIYF
>.|TRBJ1-3|.|TRBV6-2/TRBV6-3
TGTGCCAGCAGCCGAGGGGGATACTCTGGAAACACCATATATTTT
CASSRGGYSGNTIYF
>.|TRBJ1-4|.|TRBV19
TGTGCCAGTAGTATTGTGGGGGCGGCAGCAACTAATGAAAAACTGTTTTTT
CASSIVGAAATNEKLFF
>.|TRBJ1-1|.|TRBV23-1
TGCGCCAGCAGGACAGAGAACACTGAAGCTTTCTTT
CASRTENTEAFF
>TRBD2|TRBJ2-3|.|TRBV7-9
TGTGCCAGCAGCGCGAAGCGGGAGCGGGCAGATACGCAGTATTTT
CASSAKRERADTQYF
>TRBD1|TRBJ2-7|.|TRBV18
TGTGCCAGCTCACCACCCACCGGGACAGGGGGCTACGAGCAGTACTTC
CASSPPTGTGGYEQYF
>TRBD1|TRBJ2-7|.|TRBV12-3/TRBV12-4
TGTGCCAGCAGTTCCGGGACAGCCCACGAGCAGTACTTC
CASSSGTAHEQYF
>.|TRBJ1-1|.|TRBV4-2
TGTGCCAGCAGCTCCGCGGGGGGCACTGAAGCTTTCTTT
CASSSAGGTEAFF
>TRBD1|TRBJ2-7|.|TRBV29-1
TGCAGCGTTGAACACTTGGACAGGGGGCGCCCCGAGCAGTACTTC
CSVEHLDRGRPEQYF
>.|TRBJ1-1|.|TRBV7-8
TGTGCCAGCAGGGAGGGGTCCGTCATGAACACTGAAGCTTTCTTT
CASREGSVMNTEAFF
>.|TRBJ1-5|.|TRBV7-2
TGTGCCAGCAGCTTACCGGGTCACCAAGCTCATCAGCCCCAGCATTTT
CASSLPGHQAHQPQHF
>.|TRBJ2-1|once|TRBV7-9
TGTGCCAGCAGCTTAGTTTCAGACTACAATGAGCAGTTCTTC
CASSLVSDYNEQFF
>TRBD1|TRBJ1-4|few|TRBV2
TGTGCCAGCAGAGAACCCGGGACAGGGGATTTCACTAATGAAAAACTGTTTTTT
CASREPGTGDFTNEKLFF
>.|TRBJ1-2|once|TRBV6-5
TGTGCCAGCAGGCGGCTTTACAAGGCCGACTATGGCTACACCTTC
CASRRLYKADYGYTF
>.|TRBJ1-4|.|TRBV3-1/TRBV3-2
TGTGCCAGCAGCCAAAGGGGTTTCAATGAAAAACTGTTTTTT
CASSQRGFNEKLFF
>TRBD2|TRBJ2-2|.|TRBV27
TGTGCCAGCAGTTCACTAGCGGGAGGAGGGAACACCGGGGAGCTGTTTTTT
CASSSLAGGGNTGELFF
>TRBD2|TRBJ2-1|once|TRBV28
TGTGCCAGCAGTTTGAGGACTAGCGGCCTCAATGAGCAGTTCTTC
CASSLRTSGLNEQFF
>.|TRBJ2-3|.|TRBV6-2/TRBV6-3
TGTGCCAGCAGTTACTCGAAAATCCGGGGAGATACGCAGTATTTT
CASSYSKIRGDTQYF
>TRBD1|TRBJ2-7|.|TRBV7-2
TGTGCCAGCAGCTGGAACAGGGGGCTCACCTACGAGCAGTACTTC
CASSWNRGLTYEQYF
>.|TRBJ2-3|.|TRBV7-3
TGTGCCAGCAGCTTAGTGGCGGGTAGCACAGATACGCAGTATTTT
CASSLVAGSTDTQYF
>TRBD2|TRBJ2-7|.|TRBV6-5
TGTGCCAGCACCCCGGCTGGGAGGGCCTACGAGCAGTACTTC
CASTPAGRAYEQYF
>.|TRBJ2-1|few|TRBV1
TGCACCAGAGTAGAGGACAATGAGCAGTTCTTC
CTRVEDNEQFF
>.|TRBJ1-1|.|TRBV28
TGTGCCAGCAGTTTACTGAGTGAAGCTTTCTTT
CASSLLSEAFF
>.|TRBJ2-1|.|TRBV4-3
TGCGCCAGCAGCCAAGATCTTAGGCAGGTCAAGCACAATGAGCAGTTCTTC
CASSQDLRQVKHNEQFF
>TRBD1|TRBJ2-3|.|TRBV18
TGTGCCAGCTCACTCTATGGACAGGGAACAGATACGCAGTATTTT
CASSLYGQGTDTQYF
>.|TRBJ1-1|few|TRBV28
TGTGCCAGCAGTTTAGGCGGGTTCAGAGCTGAAGCTTTCTTT
CASSLGGFRAEAFF
>.|TRBJ2-1|.|TRBV28
TGTGCCAGCAGTCCCGCTAGCGTAAGCTCCTACAATGAGCAGTTCTTC
CASSPASVSSYNEQFF
>.|TRBJ1-1|.|TRBV28
TGTGCCAGCAGTCACAGGAAGAACACTGAAGCTTTCTTT
CASSHRKNTEAFF
>TRBD2|TRBJ2-7|.|TRBV18
TGTGCCAGCTCACCACCGGTAGCGGGAGGTGACGAGCAGTACTTC
CASSPPVAGGDEQYF